The 24 T cell receptor beta chains given below trace back to one sample, sequenced in a study of tumor-infiltrating lymphocytes in oesophageal squamous cell carcinoma. MiXCR, applied by TCRdb to the PCR reads, yields one record per CDR3 protein. The sample has about 13,000 distinct CDR3 sequences, roughly half seen once. Sequenced material: esophageal tumor tissue. The receptors here all came from a male donor with esophageal squamous cell carcinoma.

This clonotype was found a few times. The gene calls are TRBV10-3 and TRBJ1-5, with a tentative D call TRBD1 (5 bases). The germline CDR1 and CDR2 sequences are ENHRY and SYGVKD. V was shortened by 7 bases and J by 7 bases, with 20 bases between the two germline ends. The CDR3 spans 15 residues. In nucleotides, the CDR3 is TGTGCCATCATATCTGGGGGTAGCGGAGAACAGCCCCAGCATTTT. It translates to CAIISGGSGEQPQHF.

The chain has TRBV28 and TRBJ2-1, with 11 bases fitting TRBD2. Matching the DNA end better, TRBJ2-3 makes the J call doubtful. Germline V lookup: CDR1 MDHEN, CDR2 SYDVKM. This CDR3 region has 16 residues. CDR3 nucleotide sequence: TGTGCCAGCAGTTTAACTAGCGGGAGTATAACAGATACGCAGTATTTT. Protein: CASSLTSGSITDTQYF.

This clonotype has a count of ten or more. J is TRBJ1-2 and V is TRBV5-6, with a weak D call TRBD1 (5 bases). V was cut by 2 bases and J by 0 bases, with 14 bases left in between. The CDR3 has 16 residues. Looked up from germline, CDR1 is SGHDT and CDR2 is YYEEEE. The CDR3 reads CASSLSRTLANYGYTF. Written as DNA, the CDR3 is TGTGCCAGCAGCTTATCAAGGACATTAGCTAACTATGGCTACACCTTC. The entire variable domain, with the rest obtained from reference TRBV5-6 and TRBJ1-2, is as follows: DAGVTQSPTHLIKTRGQQVTLRCSPKSGHDTVSWYQQALGQGPQFIFQYYEEEERQRGNFPDRFSGHQFPNYSSELNVNALLLGDSALYLCASSLSRTLANYGYTFGSGTRLTVV.

This clonotype is termed medium-sized. J is TRBJ2-1 and V is TRBV10-3; 9 bases are shared with TRBD2. The CDR3 is made up of 13 amino acids. Germline V gene lookup returns CDR1 ENHRY and CDR2 SYGVKD. J lost 7 bases, V lost 11 bases, and 9 bases had no gene match. This CDR3 reads CAQASGEGNEQFF. The CDR3 region has the DNA TGTGCCCAGGCTAGCGGGGAAGGGAATGAGCAGTTCTTC.

This clonotype was observed a few times. The chain has TRBV6-4 and TRBJ2-3; a possible D gene is TRBD2 (6 bases). The CDR3 covers 13 residues. V was shortened by 5 bases and J by 0 bases, with 6 bases between the two germline ends. In germline, CDR1 is MRHNA, CDR2 SNTAGT. CDR3 region: CASSSGSTDTQYF. CDR3 coding DNA: TGTGCCAGCAGTAGCGGGAGCACAGATACGCAGTATTTT.

This clonotype turned up a few times. V is TRBV5-1 and J is TRBJ2-2; 12 bases are shared with TRBD1. The CDR3 is made up of 16 amino acids. V shed 5 bases, J shed 7 bases, and the junction held 9 bases outside the gene matches. Germline values: CDR1 SGHRS, CDR2 YFSETQ. DNA of the CDR3: TGCGCCAGCAGTTCCGGGACAGGGGGCTATAACGGGGAGCTGTTTTTT. Translated: CASSSGTGGYNGELFF.

On this clonotype itself: Here the CDR3 omits its conserved ending phenylalanine or tryptophan, so a read error is the likely source. The DNA is omitted, as the CDR3 cannot be located on it reliably, and the CDR3 follows TCRdb's listing. This rearrangement joins TRBV28 to TRBJ2-4; TRBD2 was called by the table and not checked on the DNA. Termini included, the CDR3 measures 17 amino acids. The germline gives CDR1 MDHEN, CDR2 SYDVKM. CDR3 amino acids: CASSFSGGPYPEQYFGP.

By sample fraction, this clonotype is large (0.1 to 1%). This sequence joins TRBV6-1 and TRBJ2-5; D is unresolved. The CDR3 totals 11 residues. The ends were cut back, 7 bases at V and 5 bases at J, with 8 bases in the middle. The germline V gene has CDR1 MNHNS and CDR2 SASEGT. CDR3: CASTIGETQYF. The CDR3 nucleotides read TGTGCCAGCACCATCGGGGAGACCCAGTACTTC.

The chain carries TRBV5-1 and TRBJ2-5, with D possibly being TRBD2 (5 bases). CDR1 and CDR2 (germline): SGHRS, YFSETQ. The CDR3 is 15 amino acids. The V end was cut by 4 bases, the J end by 5 bases, with 18 bases between. The CDR3: CASSPPEGFVETQYF. As DNA, the CDR3 is TGCGCCAGCAGCCCCCCCGAGGGTTTCGTGGAGACCCAGTACTTC.

The V and J genes are TRBV7-2 and TRBJ2-1; 7 bases align to TRBD1. The CDR3 consists of 14 residues. The junction had 1 base not matched to a gene; V was cut back by 5 bases and J by 0 bases. The germline V gene encodes CDR1 SGHTA and CDR2 FQGNSA. In DNA form, the CDR3 reads TGTGCCAGCAGCCGGGACAGCTCCTACAATGAGCAGTTCTTC. It specifies CASSRDSSYNEQFF.

This clonotype was detected ten times or more. The chain couples TRBV6-1 to TRBJ2-3; 8 bases are shared with TRBD2. The CDR3 sequence is 13 residues long. The V segment lost 7 bases and the J segment 6 bases; nucleotides outside the gene matches: 6. CDR1 MNHNS and CDR2 SASEGT come from the germline V gene. CDR3 DNA sequence: TGTGCCAGCACGGCGGGGGGCATGGATACGCAGTATTTT. Protein: CASTAGGMDTQYF.

The chain joins TRBV28 to TRBJ2-3; 9 bases match TRBD1. With V trimmed by 4 bases and J by 1 base, 9 bases remained unmatched. The CDR3 loop spans 17 amino acids. Germline V CDR1 and CDR2: MDHEN, SYDVKM. The chain's CDR3 is CASSSPGQGGGTDTQYF. DNA of the CDR3: TGTGCCAGCAGTTCCCCGGGACAGGGAGGGGGCACAGATACGCAGTATTTT.

The sample holds a few counts of this clonotype. The rearrangement links TRBV7-6 to TRBJ2-3; 11 nucleotides align to TRBD2. The J call is doubtful: the DNA matches TRBJ2-5 better. Germline values: CDR1 SGHVS, CDR2 FNYEAQ. This CDR3 spans 15 amino acids. This CDR3 reads CASSSLAGDQETQYF. For the CDR3, the DNA is TGTGCCAGCAGCTCACTAGCGGGGGACCAAGAGACCCAGTACTTC.

This clonotype has only a few counts. A much bigger clone sits one base away, suggesting this may be a read error. This chain uses TRBV6-4 with TRBJ2-1; D is possibly TRBD1 (5 bases). The CDR3 has 15 residues. Germline CDR1 MRHNA, CDR2 SNTAGT. V was pared by 6 bases and J by 10 bases, with 22 bases between. In DNA, the CDR3 is TGTGCCAGCAGCACACGCAGGGCGTGGGTGTACGAGCAGTTCTTC. As protein: CASSTRRAWVYEQFF.

In its sample, this clonotype was seen a few times. The chain employs TRBV11-2 and TRBJ2-1; either TRBD1 or TRBD2 may fit D (5 bases each). The end of the DNA is better explained by TRBJ2-5, so the J call may be wrong. The CDR3 has 15 residues. Germline assignment: CDR1 SGHAT and CDR2 FQNNGV. This CDR3 reads CASSLGGGGGETQYF. CDR3 DNA sequence: TGTGCCAGCAGCTTAGGAGGTGGGGGTGGGGAGACCCAGTACTTC.

For this clonotype: An end of the junction does not agree with germline; a read error may underlie this. V gene TRBV11-2 combines with J gene TRBJ2-1, with D possibly TRBD1 on 5 matching bases. Germline V gene data show CDR1 as SGHAT and CDR2 as FQNNGV. The CDR3 runs to 20 residues. The CDR3 nucleotides read TGTGCCAGCAGCTTAGTGTTCCGCGGTGGTGCAGGGCGCTCCTACAATGAGCAGTACTTT. This codes for CASSLVFRGGAGRSYNEQYF.

There are many counts of this clonotype. CDR3 protein: CASRQGSSYNEQFF. In DNA, the CDR3 is TGTGCCAGCCGGCAGGGGTCCTCCTACAATGAGCAGTTCTTC. The rearrangement links TRBV11-2 to TRBJ2-1, with D perhaps matching TRBD1 (6 bases). Looked up from germline, CDR1 is SGHAT and CDR2 is FQNNGV. V lost 8 bases and J lost 0, with 11 bases in between. CDR3 size: 14 residues.

V gene TRBV2 combines with J gene TRBJ2-2; no clear D gene. Germline values: CDR1 SNHLY, CDR2 FYNNEI. This CDR3 is built from 14 residues. V lost 1 base, J lost 1 base, and 4 bases lay in between. Here the CDR3 DNA reads TGTGCCAGCAGTGAAGGGGGGAACACCGGGGAGCTGTTTTTT. Its translation: CASSEGGNTGELFF.

This clonotype was seen only once. This CDR3 is missing its conserved last phenylalanine or tryptophan, likely due to a read error. No DNA is shown, since the ends of the CDR3 on it are uncertain; the CDR3 is the one TCRdb lists. The chain carries TRBV6-6 and TRBJ2-6; the D segment call TRBD1 is taken from the table without a DNA check. From its first to its last residue, the CDR3 has 17 amino acids. Germline lookup yields CDR1 MNHNY and CDR2 SVGAGI (reference sequence). CDR3: CASSYSSRRDNEQYFGA.

This clonotype occurred a few times. The rearrangement links TRBV7-6 to TRBJ2-5, with 9 positions matching TRBD1. J lost 4 bases, V lost 1 base, and 1 base had no gene match. Germline V CDR1 and CDR2: SGHVS, FNYEAQ. This CDR3 region has 14 residues. Written as DNA, the CDR3 is TGTGCCAGCAGCTTAGGGACAGGGGCAGAGACCCAGTACTTC. Translating gives CASSLGTGAETQYF.

This clonotype was detected a few times. The chain is built from TRBV10-3 and TRBJ2-6; perhaps TRBD2 as D (6 bases). The germline V gene encodes CDR1 ENHRY and CDR2 SYGVKD. The CDR3 length is 17 residues. Trimming pared 0 bases from V and 0 bases from J, leaving 9 bases between. In nucleotides, the CDR3 is TGTGCCATCAGTGAGTCGTTGGGGGGCTCTGGGGCCAACGTCCTGACTTTC. Translating it yields CAISESLGGSGANVLTF.

This chain links TRBV7-6 with TRBJ2-5, with 7 bases aligning to TRBD2. V shed 9 bases, J shed 0 bases, and the junction held 10 bases outside the gene matches. Germline CDR1 is SGHVS and CDR2 is FNYEAQ. The CDR3 extends over 15 amino acids. CDR3 nucleotide sequence: TGTGCCAGTACTGGGGGGGAGGGGTACCAAGAGACCCAGTACTTC. This encodes CASTGGEGYQETQYF.

This clonotype came up once. Since a much larger clone is just one base distant, this may be a read error. The chain combines TRBV28 with TRBJ2-6, with D unclear. The DNA end lines up better with TRBJ2-1; the J call may be wrong. The CDR3 has 12 amino acids. CDR1 is MDHEN, CDR2 SYDVKM, per germline. DNA for the CDR3: TGTGCCAGCAGTTTCCCGACCTACGAGCAGTTCTTC. It is translated as CASSFPTYEQFF.

Comments on this clonotype: A read error may account for a junction end that differs from germline. The J gene is TRBJ1-1, the V gene TRBV7-2; D is possibly TRBD1 (5 bases). This CDR3 is 13 amino acids long. Germline V gives CDR1 SGHTA, CDR2 FQGNSA. The CDR3 DNA sequence: TGTGCCAGCAGCTTACGGGGACGTTATGAAGCTTTCTTC. Its protein is CASSLRGRYEAFF. The entire variable domain, with the rest obtained from reference TRBV7-2 and TRBJ1-1, is as follows: GAGVSQSPSNKVTEKGKDVELRCDPISGHTALYWYRQSLGQGLEFLIYFQGNSAPDKSGLPSDRFSAERTGGSVSTLTIQRTQQEDSAVYLCASSLRGRYEAFFGQGTRLTVV.